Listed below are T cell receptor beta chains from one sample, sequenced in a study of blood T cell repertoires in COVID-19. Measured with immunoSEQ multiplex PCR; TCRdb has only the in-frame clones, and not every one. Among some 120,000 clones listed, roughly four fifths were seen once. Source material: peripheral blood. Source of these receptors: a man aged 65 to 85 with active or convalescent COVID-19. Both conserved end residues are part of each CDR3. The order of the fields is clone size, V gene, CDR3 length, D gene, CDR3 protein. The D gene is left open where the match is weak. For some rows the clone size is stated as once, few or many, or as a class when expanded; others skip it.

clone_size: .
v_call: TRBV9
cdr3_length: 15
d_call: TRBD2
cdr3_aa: CASSAGTSGSTEQYF

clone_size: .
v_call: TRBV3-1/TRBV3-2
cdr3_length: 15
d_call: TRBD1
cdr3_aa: CASSQGGGYNEKLFF

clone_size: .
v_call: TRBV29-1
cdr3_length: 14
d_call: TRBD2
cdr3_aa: CSVRLAGKVNEQFF

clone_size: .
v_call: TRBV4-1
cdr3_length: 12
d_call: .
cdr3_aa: CASSQAGYGYTF

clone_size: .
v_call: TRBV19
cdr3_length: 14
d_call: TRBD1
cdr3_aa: CASSRDRQNYGYTF

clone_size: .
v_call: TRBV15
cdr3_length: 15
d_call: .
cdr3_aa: CATSGGEVYNSPLHF

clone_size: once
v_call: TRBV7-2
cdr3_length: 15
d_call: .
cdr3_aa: CASSFGSHVNQPQHF

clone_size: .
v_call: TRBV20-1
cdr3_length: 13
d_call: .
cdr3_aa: CSASSGSNYGYTF

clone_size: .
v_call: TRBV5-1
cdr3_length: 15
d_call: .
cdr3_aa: CASSNQPRTDNEQFF

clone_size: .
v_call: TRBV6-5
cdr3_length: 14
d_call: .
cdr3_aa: CASSPPGAGNTIYF

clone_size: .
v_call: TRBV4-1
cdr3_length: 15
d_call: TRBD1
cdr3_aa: CASSQDRQGADEQYF

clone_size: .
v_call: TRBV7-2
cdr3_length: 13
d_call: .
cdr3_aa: CASSLYLLDEQYF

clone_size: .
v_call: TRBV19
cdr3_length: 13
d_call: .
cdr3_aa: CASRGADNYGYTF

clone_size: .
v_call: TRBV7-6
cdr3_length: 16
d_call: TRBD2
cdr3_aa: CASSPATSRGVNEQFF

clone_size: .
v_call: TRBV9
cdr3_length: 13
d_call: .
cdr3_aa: CASSVGGTDTQYF

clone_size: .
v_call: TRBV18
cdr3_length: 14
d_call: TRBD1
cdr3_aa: CASSPPGQGDTIYF

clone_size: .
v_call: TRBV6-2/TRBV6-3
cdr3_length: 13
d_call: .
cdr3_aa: CASSWNRDTEAFF

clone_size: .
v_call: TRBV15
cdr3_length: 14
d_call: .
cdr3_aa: CATSSQAGTDTQYF

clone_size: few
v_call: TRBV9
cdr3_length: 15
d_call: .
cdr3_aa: CASSISGNANYGYTF

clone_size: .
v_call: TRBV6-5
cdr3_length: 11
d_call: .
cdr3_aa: CASSGRLAAFF

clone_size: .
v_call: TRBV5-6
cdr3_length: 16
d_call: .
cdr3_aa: CASSFSGDRGAEKLFF

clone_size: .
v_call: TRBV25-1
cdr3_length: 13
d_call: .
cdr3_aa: CASSGQGTYEQYF

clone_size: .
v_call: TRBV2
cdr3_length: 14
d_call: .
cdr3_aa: CASSPSRINEKLFF